The rows below give T cell receptor beta chains drawn from one sample of a study of shared clonotypes between healthy human individuals. Data came from immunoSEQ multiplex PCR; TCRdb stores just in-frame clones and leaves some out. Of around 2,100,000 clones in the sample, about 95% were seen once. The sample comprised naive CD8+ T cells sorted from blood. The receptors stem from a man aged 18-30 years in good health. CDR3s include the opening cysteine and the closing phenylalanine or tryptophan. The D gene is left open where the match is weak. Size values are once, few and many counts, or a class for expanded clones, and some rows have none.

J gene: TRBJ2-3
D gene: TRBD1
V gene: TRBV29-1
clone size: .
CDR3 protein: CSGTGSLTDTQYF
CDR3 DNA: TGCAGCGGGACAGGGTCCCTCACAGATACGCAGTATTTT

J gene: TRBJ2-2
D gene: .
V gene: TRBV6-6
clone size: .
CDR3 protein: CASTDGAAGTGELFF
CDR3 DNA: TGTGCCAGCACCGACGGGGCGGCAGGGACCGGGGAGCTGTTTTTT

J gene: TRBJ2-5
D gene: .
V gene: TRBV5-6
clone size: .
CDR3 protein: CASSTVKETQYF
CDR3 DNA: TGTGCCAGCAGCACGGTAAAGGAGACCCAGTACTTC

J gene: TRBJ1-1
D gene: .
V gene: TRBV27
clone size: .
CDR3 protein: CASSPNGGWVPEAFF
CDR3 DNA: TGTGCCAGCAGCCCCAACGGGGGGTGGGTCCCTGAAGCTTTCTTT

J gene: TRBJ1-1
D gene: .
V gene: TRBV7-9
clone size: once
CDR3 protein: CILLEYTEAFF
CDR3 DNA: TGTATTCTTCTGGAATACACTGAAGCTTTCTTT

J gene: TRBJ2-5
D gene: .
V gene: TRBV27
clone size: .
CDR3 protein: CASSTLGQQGPGETQYF
CDR3 DNA: TGTGCCAGCAGTACCCTCGGACAGCAGGGACCGGGAGAGACCCAGTACTTC

J gene: TRBJ2-7
D gene: .
V gene: TRBV27
clone size: .
CDR3 protein: CASREGSEQYF
CDR3 DNA: TGTGCCAGCAGAGAGGGGAGCGAGCAGTACTTC

J gene: TRBJ2-2
D gene: .
V gene: TRBV5-1
clone size: .
CDR3 protein: CASSSPSGINTGELFF
CDR3 DNA: TGCGCCAGCAGCTCACCTTCGGGGATAAACACCGGGGAGCTGTTTTTT

J gene: TRBJ2-2
D gene: .
V gene: TRBV9
clone size: .
CDR3 protein: CASSVDDTGELFF
CDR3 DNA: TGTGCCAGCAGCGTAGACGACACCGGGGAGCTGTTTTTT

J gene: TRBJ2-7
D gene: .
V gene: TRBV7-9
clone size: .
CDR3 protein: CASSHAGYYEQYF
CDR3 DNA: TGTGCCAGCAGCCACGCCGGGTACTACGAGCAGTACTTC

J gene: TRBJ2-1
D gene: .
V gene: TRBV2
clone size: .
CDR3 protein: CARGRDYNEQFF
CDR3 DNA: TGTGCCAGAGGGCGGGACTACAATGAGCAGTTCTTC

J gene: TRBJ2-3
D gene: .
V gene: TRBV5-1
clone size: .
CDR3 protein: CASSLEGTDTQYF
CDR3 DNA: TGCGCCAGCAGCTTGGAAGGCACAGATACGCAGTATTTT

J gene: TRBJ1-1
D gene: TRBD1
V gene: TRBV29-1
clone size: .
CDR3 protein: CSVERETGGAEAFF
CDR3 DNA: TGCAGCGTTGAAAGGGAGACAGGGGGAGCTGAAGCTTTCTTT

J gene: TRBJ1-3
D gene: .
V gene: TRBV7-2
clone size: .
CDR3 protein: CASSLAPQWTSGNTIYF
CDR3 DNA: TGTGCCAGCAGCTTAGCCCCCCAGTGGACCTCTGGAAACACCATATATTTT

J gene: TRBJ2-1
D gene: .
V gene: TRBV4-1
clone size: .
CDR3 protein: CASSPEPVETTYNEQFF
CDR3 DNA: TGCGCCAGCAGCCCTGAGCCGGTGGAGACTACCTACAATGAGCAGTTCTTC

J gene: TRBJ2-2
D gene: TRBD1
V gene: TRBV7-9
clone size: once
CDR3 protein: CASSLALAGGRAGELFF
CDR3 DNA: TGTGCCAGCAGCTTAGCGCTGGCAGGGGGCAGAGCCGGGGAGCTGTTTTTT

J gene: TRBJ1-1
D gene: .
V gene: TRBV7-2
clone size: .
CDR3 protein: CASSLTQGGTEAFF
CDR3 DNA: TGTGCCAGCAGCTTAACACAGGGCGGCACTGAAGCTTTCTTT

J gene: TRBJ1-4
D gene: .
V gene: TRBV4-1
clone size: .
CDR3 protein: CASSQSLGHEKLFF
CDR3 DNA: TGCGCCAGCAGCCAATCTCTGGGCCATGAAAAACTGTTTTTT

J gene: TRBJ1-5
D gene: .
V gene: TRBV27
clone size: .
CDR3 protein: CASSSAGERNQPQHF
CDR3 DNA: TGTGCCAGCAGTTCTGCAGGGGAGCGCAATCAGCCCCAGCATTTT

J gene: TRBJ1-1
D gene: .
V gene: TRBV6-6
clone size: .
CDR3 protein: CATKDSLNTEAFF
CDR3 DNA: TGTGCCACAAAAGACAGCCTGAACACTGAAGCTTTCTTT

J gene: TRBJ2-7
D gene: .
V gene: TRBV27
clone size: .
CDR3 protein: CASSLFGGYEQYF
CDR3 DNA: TGTGCCAGCAGTTTATTCGGTGGGTACGAGCAGTACTTC

J gene: TRBJ1-3
D gene: .
V gene: TRBV6-6
clone size: .
CDR3 protein: CASSPHVSSGNTIYF
CDR3 DNA: TGTGCCAGCAGTCCTCATGTGAGCTCTGGAAACACCATATATTTT

J gene: TRBJ2-7
D gene: .
V gene: TRBV28
clone size: once
CDR3 protein: CASSFRGGDEQYF
CDR3 DNA: TGTGCCAGCAGTTTCAGGGGGGGTGACGAGCAGTACTTC

J gene: TRBJ2-7
D gene: .
V gene: TRBV9
clone size: once
CDR3 protein: CASSVEGESSYEQYF
CDR3 DNA: TGTGCCAGCAGCGTAGAGGGGGAAAGCTCCTACGAGCAGTACTTC

J gene: TRBJ2-7
D gene: .
V gene: TRBV2
clone size: .
CDR3 protein: CASSGESAYEQYF
CDR3 DNA: TGTGCCAGCAGTGGAGAATCCGCCTACGAGCAGTACTTC

J gene: TRBJ2-7
D gene: .
V gene: TRBV4-1
clone size: once
CDR3 protein: CASSQSVIYEQYF
CDR3 DNA: TGCGCCAGCAGCCAGAGTGTTATCTACGAGCAGTACTTC

J gene: TRBJ1-1
D gene: .
V gene: TRBV2
clone size: .
CDR3 protein: CASSDRPGGTEAFF
CDR3 DNA: TGTGCCAGCAGTGATCGACCGGGGGGAACTGAAGCTTTCTTT

J gene: TRBJ2-7
D gene: TRBD1
V gene: TRBV7-9
clone size: .
CDR3 protein: CASSAQGADEQYF
CDR3 DNA: TGTGCCAGCAGCGCACAGGGGGCTGACGAGCAGTACTTC

J gene: TRBJ1-1
D gene: .
V gene: TRBV5-1
clone size: .
CDR3 protein: CASSLSYNTEAFF
CDR3 DNA: TGCGCCAGCAGCTTGTCGTACAACACTGAAGCTTTCTTT

J gene: TRBJ2-5
D gene: TRBD2
V gene: TRBV7-2
clone size: .
CDR3 protein: CASRPPSGGQETQYF
CDR3 DNA: TGTGCCAGCAGGCCCCCTAGCGGGGGCCAAGAGACCCAGTACTTC

J gene: TRBJ2-3
D gene: TRBD2
V gene: TRBV4-3
clone size: .
CDR3 protein: CASSQLAGGEGDTQYF
CDR3 DNA: TGCGCCAGCAGCCAGTTAGCGGGAGGAGAGGGAGATACGCAGTATTTT

J gene: TRBJ2-1
D gene: TRBD1
V gene: TRBV28
clone size: .
CDR3 protein: CASRSPGQGVDEQFF
CDR3 DNA: TGTGCCAGCAGGTCCCCGGGACAGGGGGTTGATGAGCAGTTCTTC

J gene: TRBJ2-7
D gene: .
V gene: TRBV5-1
clone size: .
CDR3 protein: CASSLETGPPSSYEQYF
CDR3 DNA: TGCGCCAGCAGCTTGGAGACAGGCCCCCCGAGCTCCTACGAGCAGTACTTC

J gene: TRBJ1-1
D gene: .
V gene: TRBV10-2
clone size: .
CDR3 protein: CATRNPGPNTEAFF
CDR3 DNA: TGCGCCACCAGGAACCCGGGACCTAACACTGAAGCTTTCTTT

J gene: TRBJ2-5
D gene: .
V gene: TRBV7-9
clone size: .
CDR3 protein: CASSFPDGETQYF
CDR3 DNA: TGTGCCAGCAGCTTCCCAGACGGAGAGACCCAGTACTTC

J gene: TRBJ2-7
D gene: .
V gene: TRBV4-3
clone size: .
CDR3 protein: CASSQAISSYEQYF
CDR3 DNA: TGCGCCAGCAGCCAAGCTATTTCCTCCTACGAGCAGTACTTC

J gene: TRBJ2-3
D gene: .
V gene: TRBV19
clone size: .
CDR3 protein: CASSRTGFTDTQYF
CDR3 DNA: TGTGCCAGTAGTCGGACGGGTTTCACAGATACGCAGTATTTT

J gene: TRBJ2-3
D gene: TRBD2
V gene: TRBV30
clone size: .
CDR3 protein: CACSGTSDTDTQYF
CDR3 DNA: TGTGCCTGCAGCGGGACTAGCGACACAGATACGCAGTATTTT

J gene: TRBJ2-5
D gene: .
V gene: TRBV27
clone size: .
CDR3 protein: CASGDPADNQETQYF
CDR3 DNA: TGTGCCAGCGGAGACCCCGCCGACAACCAAGAGACCCAGTACTTC

J gene: TRBJ2-7
D gene: TRBD1
V gene: TRBV27
clone size: .
CDR3 protein: CASSVAGTGNEQYF
CDR3 DNA: TGTGCCAGCAGTGTCGCCGGGACAGGAAACGAGCAGTACTTC

J gene: TRBJ2-3
D gene: .
V gene: TRBV4-1
clone size: .
CDR3 protein: CASSQRLWSTDTQYF
CDR3 DNA: TGCGCCAGCAGCCAAAGGCTTTGGAGCACAGATACGCAGTATTTT

J gene: TRBJ2-1
D gene: .
V gene: TRBV27
clone size: .
CDR3 protein: CASSTQDVSSYNEQFF
CDR3 DNA: TGTGCCAGCAGTACCCAGGACGTCAGCTCCTACAATGAGCAGTTCTTC

J gene: TRBJ2-7
D gene: .
V gene: TRBV7-2
clone size: .
CDR3 protein: CASSLFGFSPSERDEQYF
CDR3 DNA: TGTGCCAGCAGCTTATTCGGTTTCTCCCCAAGTGAAAGGGACGAGCAGTACTTC

J gene: TRBJ2-7
D gene: .
V gene: TRBV27
clone size: .
CDR3 protein: CASSQQDHYEQYF
CDR3 DNA: TGTGCCAGCAGTCAGCAGGACCACTACGAGCAGTACTTC

J gene: TRBJ1-5
D gene: .
V gene: TRBV28
clone size: .
CDR3 protein: CASSFLGSGQPQHF
CDR3 DNA: TGTGCCAGCAGTTTTCTGGGATCTGGTCAGCCCCAGCATTTT

J gene: TRBJ2-1
D gene: TRBD2
V gene: TRBV7-6
clone size: .
CDR3 protein: CASSSGTSGINEQFF
CDR3 DNA: TGTGCCAGCAGCTCCGGGACTAGCGGGATCAATGAGCAGTTCTTC

J gene: TRBJ2-7
D gene: .
V gene: TRBV7-9
clone size: .
CDR3 protein: CASSLDSSYEQYF
CDR3 DNA: TGTGCCAGCAGCCTGGACAGTTCCTACGAGCAGTACTTC

J gene: TRBJ1-1
D gene: .
V gene: TRBV11-2
clone size: .
CDR3 protein: CASSLVVGRVTEAFF
CDR3 DNA: TGTGCCAGCAGCTTAGTGGTAGGGCGGGTCACTGAAGCTTTCTTT

J gene: TRBJ2-5
D gene: TRBD2
V gene: TRBV19
clone size: .
CDR3 protein: CASSLGLALETQYF
CDR3 DNA: TGTGCCAGTAGTTTAGGACTAGCCTTGGAGACCCAGTACTTC

J gene: TRBJ2-7
D gene: TRBD2
V gene: TRBV4-3
clone size: .
CDR3 protein: CASSQEASGNYEQYF
CDR3 DNA: TGCGCCAGCAGCCAAGAGGCTAGCGGGAACTACGAGCAGTACTTC

J gene: TRBJ1-5
D gene: TRBD1
V gene: TRBV11-1
clone size: .
CDR3 protein: CASSLSLQGDTHIDQPQHF
CDR3 DNA: TGTGCCAGCAGCTTATCTTTACAGGGGGATACGCATATAGATCAGCCCCAGCATTTT

J gene: TRBJ2-1
D gene: .
V gene: TRBV4-1
clone size: once
CDR3 protein: CASSQEAGYNEQFF
CDR3 DNA: TGCGCCAGCAGCCAAGAGGCGGGCTACAATGAGCAGTTCTTC

J gene: TRBJ2-3
D gene: TRBD1
V gene: TRBV30
clone size: once
CDR3 protein: CAWGGDGTAFLDTQYF
CDR3 DNA: TGTGCCTGGGGGGGCGATGGGACAGCTTTTCTGGATACGCAGTATTTT

J gene: TRBJ2-5
D gene: .
V gene: TRBV11-2
clone size: .
CDR3 protein: CASSSAASYQETQYF
CDR3 DNA: TGTGCCAGCAGCTCCGCGGCCTCCTACCAAGAGACCCAGTACTTC

J gene: TRBJ1-1
D gene: TRBD1
V gene: TRBV28
clone size: .
CDR3 protein: CASRITGGGTEAFF
CDR3 DNA: TGTGCCAGCAGGATCACAGGGGGTGGGACTGAAGCTTTCTTT

J gene: TRBJ2-7
D gene: TRBD2
V gene: TRBV6-6
clone size: .
CDR3 protein: CASSRTSGGSYEQYF
CDR3 DNA: TGTGCCAGCAGCAGGACTAGCGGGGGGTCGTACGAGCAGTACTTC

J gene: TRBJ2-5
D gene: .
V gene: TRBV5-6
clone size: .
CDR3 protein: CASSFDWGQETQYF
CDR3 DNA: TGTGCCAGCAGCTTCGACTGGGGGCAAGAGACCCAGTACTTC

J gene: TRBJ2-2
D gene: .
V gene: TRBV9
clone size: .
CDR3 protein: CASSVVRGELFF
CDR3 DNA: TGTGCCAGCAGCGTAGTGCGCGGGGAGCTGTTTTTT

J gene: TRBJ2-3
D gene: TRBD2
V gene: TRBV29-1
clone size: .
CDR3 protein: CSGTSGGPTDTQYF
CDR3 DNA: TGCAGCGGGACTAGCGGGGGCCCCACAGATACGCAGTATTTT